This entry lists 12 T cell receptor beta chains sequenced from one sample in a study of blood T cell repertoires in COVID-19. Profiled with immunoSEQ multiplex PCR; TCRdb holds only in-frame clones, not every one. The sample includes about 490,000 clones, approximately 83% of them seen just once. The sample taken for sequencing was peripheral blood. All receptors come from a human donor in a cohort sampled during active COVID-19.

As regards this clone: The sample has other DNA sequences that encode this CDR3 too. V and J are TRBV19 and TRBJ1-3; 7 nucleotides align to TRBD1. With 5 bases clipped from V and 0 bases from J, the junction kept 4 bases outside the gene matches. The CDR3 spans 15 residues. The germline V gene has CDR1 LNHDA and CDR2 SQIVND (reference sequence). DNA for the CDR3: TGTGCCAGTAGTTCTACAGGGGACTCTGGAAACACCATATATTTT. This codes for CASSSTGDSGNTIYF.

The chain combines TRBV15 with TRBJ2-2, with a tentative D call TRBD2 (6 bases). V shed 1 base and J shed 1 base, with 7 bases lying between them. The V gene's germline CDR1 is LNHNV and CDR2 YYDKDF (reference sequence). The CDR3 consists of 15 residues. As DNA, the CDR3 is TGTGCCACCAGCAGAGGTAGCGGGAACACCGGGGAGCTGTTTTTT. Translated, it gives CATSRGSGNTGELFF.

The J gene is TRBJ1-6, the V gene TRBV11-2; a weak D match, TRBD1 (5 bases). V lost 1 base to trimming and J lost 9 bases, with 13 bases between them. The germline V gene has CDR1 SGHAT and CDR2 FQNNGV. This CDR3 is built from 15 residues. This CDR3 reads CASSLGRQYGSPLHF. CDR3 nucleotides: TGTGCCAGCAGCTTAGGGCGACAGTATGGTTCACCCCTCCACTTT.

This chain connects TRBV28 to TRBJ2-7, with 9 bases lining up with TRBD1. The germline V gene encodes CDR1 MDHEN and CDR2 SYDVKM. CDR3 length: 15 amino acids. V shed 5 bases, J shed 0 bases, and the junction held 5 bases outside the gene matches. Here the CDR3 reads CASSNRGLFSYEQYF. The CDR3 DNA is TGTGCCAGCAGTAACAGGGGGCTGTTCTCCTACGAGCAGTACTTC.

The gene calls are TRBV6-5 and TRBJ1-6; 9 positions agree with TRBD1. Germline V gene lookup returns CDR1 MNHEY and CDR2 SVGAGI. V shed 11 bases, J shed 7 bases, and the junction held 12 bases outside the gene matches. The length of the CDR3 is 15 residues. CDR3 sequence (DNA): TGTGCCTACGTCCGGACAGGGGATAGCAATTCACCCCTCCACTTT. Translating it yields CAYVRTGDSNSPLHF.

DNA for the CDR3: TGTGCCAGCAGCGTACGGGCTAGCGAGGGTGGAGAGCAGTACTTC. Translation gives CASSVRASEGGEQYF. The J gene is TRBJ2-7, the V gene TRBV9; a possible D gene is TRBD2 (6 bases). Trimming removed 1 base at V and 7 bases at J, with 18 bases between. The CDR3 is 15 residues long. Germline CDR1 and CDR2: SGDLS and YYNGEE.

The rearrangement links TRBV6-2 or TRBV6-3 to TRBJ2-4; D is perhaps TRBD2 (6 bases). The germline V gene has CDR1 MNHEY and CDR2 SVGEGT. The CDR3 totals 18 residues. Deletions cut 3 bases from V and 2 bases from J, with 20 bases between. The CDR3 sequence is CASSYALRGGLTKNIQYF. The CDR3 coding sequence is TGTGCCAGCAGTTATGCGTTGCGGGGCGGACTAACCAAAAACATTCAGTACTTC.

The CDR3 spells CSARTALGQYF. The CDR3 DNA follows: TGCAGTGCTAGGACAGCCCTTGGGCAGTACTTC. This chain links TRBV20-1 with TRBJ2-7; weak D call: TRBD1 (5 bases). Between the trimmed V and J ends, which lost 3 bases and 9 bases, there was a span of 12 bases. Germline-derived CDR1 and CDR2 are DFQATT and SNEGSKA (reference sequence). CDR3 size: 11 residues.

The chain uses TRBV28 and TRBJ2-5; TRBD1 is a possible D gene (6 bases). CDR3 length: 10 residues. The germline gives CDR1 MDHEN, CDR2 SYDVKM. V gave up 7 bases and J gave up 9 bases, with 9 bases separating them. As DNA, the CDR3 is TGTGCCAGCATGGACAGTCCCCAGTACTTC. Translating gives CASMDSPQYF.

CDR3 sequence reads: CSARDRGNSPLHF. Here the CDR3 DNA reads TGCAGCGCTCGGGACAGGGGAAATTCACCCCTCCACTTT. The rearrangement uses TRBV29-1 and TRBJ1-6, with 10 bases matching TRBD1. This CDR3 has 13 amino acids. Germline V gene lookup returns CDR1 SQVTM and CDR2 ANQGSEA. Trimming cost V 7 bases and J 7 bases; bases outside gene matches: 4.

The chain recombines TRBV5-6 with TRBJ2-7; TRBD2 might be the D (6 bases). From germline, CDR1 is SGHDT and CDR2 YYEEEE. The length of the CDR3 is 16 residues. The V gene lost 4 bases and the J gene lost 3 bases, with 20 bases spanning the gap. CDR3 residues: CASSPQPQRASYEQYF. CDR3 in DNA: TGTGCCAGCAGCCCTCAGCCCCAGCGGGCAAGCTACGAGCAGTACTTC.

The chain couples TRBV20-1 to TRBJ1-1, with D maybe TRBD1 (5 bases). Germline V lookup: CDR1 DFQATT, CDR2 SNEGSKA (reference sequence). The CDR3 extends over 13 amino acids. Trimming took 3 bases from V and 3 from J, leaving 11 bases between them. Written as DNA, the CDR3 is TGCAGTGCTAGTCGACAGCCATACACTGAAGCTTTCTTT. This translates into CSASRQPYTEAFF.